This section outlines one T cell receptor (beta chain) sequence together with its context. This clonotype was counted between two and nine times. Its antigen has not been determined. The sample holds no much larger clone one base away, and base qualities are not on file. This entry is derived from a study of molecular identifiers for immune sequencing clone quantification (dated by TCRdb to between 2018 and 2020). Turning to the overall study: For a replicate experiment, RNA from roughly 18,000 or 92,000 naive CD8 T cells was divided into five aliquots, of which four were sequenced. The study was a methods study using CD8 T cells to benchmark molecular-identifier clustering-based TCR repertoire sequencing (MIDCIRS) and TCR RNA copy counting.

Libraries of naive CD8 T cells were generated from roughly 18,000 to 920,000 sorted cells, with 10%, 30% or 50% of the purified RNA used. Naive CD8 T cells, defined as CD8+CD4-CCR7+CD45RA+, were FACS-sorted into RLT Plus buffer on a BD FACSAria II. To test detection sensitivity, Jurkat RNA equal to fewer than 13 TCR copies was added to samples of about 20,000-1,000,000 naive CD8 T cells. Enrichment of CD8 T cells was performed with RosetteSep CD8+ T Cell Enrichment Cocktail and Ficoll-Paque, after which ACK red cell lysis was carried out. Including the terminal cysteine and phenylalanine, the CDR3 comprises 15 residues. The read is trimmed to its CDR3 DNA, 45 bases read in frame from base 1. Relative to germline, V is missing 7 bases and J is missing 2 bases, with 6 bases of the junction outside any gene match. Based on the germline V gene, the CDR1 and CDR2 sequences are MNHEY and SVGEGT. Overall study outcomes, separate from this receptor: Modeling gave about 3.2 recovered TCR RNA copies per cell versus about 10 by digital PCR, implying roughly 29% capture efficiency. Without barcode sub-clustering, chimeric consensus sequences inflated TCR diversity; chimeras reached as high as 47%. Spiked-in Jurkat TCR RNA equivalent to a single cell was reported to be detectable even among over 800,000 naive CD8 T cells. The sizes of highly expanded clones could end up underestimated when identical TCR molecules share a barcode. The naive libraries included spiked-in Jurkat TCR RNA (over nine copies' worth), and this RNA is not part of the donor repertoire. In CMV-specific effector cells, clones with more than 20 RNA copies contained over 97% of molecules, whereas in naive cells such clones contained under 1% of molecules.

Library construction relied on PCR. Sequencer: NextSeq 500. Preparation of bulk TCR libraries followed a previously described approach, with the TCR primers listed in Table S5. Total RNA was purified with the Qiagen AllPrep DNA/RNA kit. Before analysis, reads from multiple sequencing runs of the same library were pooled. Under the source paper's analysis protocol: Reads were retained only if an exact TCR constant sequence was present, and the retained reads were trimmed to 150 nt and grouped according to their 12-nt molecular barcodes. Within each barcode group, reads were sub-clustered at a 15% Levenshtein threshold, and quality-weighted consensus sequences were built per RNA molecule. Non-functional sequences were removed, as were lower-count sequences one edit away from another. On the basis of fitting two negative binomial distributions, barcode sub-clusters with fewer than 20% of the maximum read count were discarded. The raw public reads went through TCRdb reprocessing: fastp at Q25, MiXCR clone calling, in-frame beta chains kept. When rows share a CDR3 protein, they turn into one entry using the most common DNA and genes. TCRdb's processing, not the authors' own work, is the source of the V and J calls. The sample table records some 100,000 distinct CDR3 sequences; roughly 38% of these occur just once. The ten most abundant clones make up less than 5% of the sample.

This TCR was sampled from a human donor in good health. Some libraries in this study had Jurkat cell RNA spiked in. Sequences were obtained from naive CD8+ T cells from blood, with Jurkat cell RNA spiked in. This specimen's cell subset or site label, interpreted: FACS-sorted CD8+CD4-CCR7+CD45RA+ naive T cells. The sequence links TRBV6-2 or TRBV6-3 to TRBJ2-1; 9 junctional bases match TRBD2. The CDR3 is CASILSGSPYNEQFF. DNA sequence: TGTGCCAGCATCCTTAGCGGGAGTCCCTACAATGAGCAGTTCTTC.